These 15 T cell receptor beta chains came from one sample sequenced in a study of T cells in narcolepsy. Assay used: immunoSEQ multiplex PCR; TCRdb lists only in-frame clones, some missing. Of around 35,000 clones in the sample, 65% to 85% were seen once. The specimen was memory (CD45RA-) CD4+ T cells from blood. The receptors come from a human donor in good health.

The chain carries TRBV2 and TRBJ1-2; TRBD1 agrees at 9 bases. Germline V CDR1 and CDR2: SNHLY, FYNNEI. CDR3 size: 14 residues. With 3 bases clipped from V and 5 bases from J, the junction kept 4 bases outside the gene matches. In DNA, the CDR3 is TGTGCCAGCAGTGATGACAGGGGGTTGTATGGCTACACCTTC. Protein product: CASSDDRGLYGYTF. The variable domain in full, with the rest retrieved from reference TRBV2 and TRBJ1-2, is EPEVTQTPSHQVTQMGQEVILRCVPISNHLYFYWYRQILGQKVEFLVSFYNNEISEKSEIFDDQFSVERPDGSNFTLKIRSTKLEDSAMYFCASSDDRGLYGYTFGSGTRLTVV.

The chain joins TRBV7-8 to TRBJ2-2; 9 bases align to TRBD2. J gave up 5 bases and V 2 bases, and 9 bases lay outside the gene matches. Germline-derived CDR1 and CDR2 are SGHVS and FQNEAQ. This CDR3 comprises 17 residues. The CDR3 DNA reads TGTGCCAGCAGCTTAATCCGAGCGGGAGGCTTTACCGGGGAGCTGTTTTTT. Translating it yields CASSLIRAGGFTGELFF.

The chain combines TRBV5-4 with TRBJ1-3; D call uncertain. Trimming removed 3 bases at V and 0 bases at J, with 10 bases between. The length of the CDR3 is 15 residues. From germline, CDR1 is SGHNT and CDR2 YYREEE (reference sequence). This chain's CDR3 is CASSSRVGSGNTIYF. CDR3 DNA sequence: TGTGCCAGCAGCTCAAGGGTAGGCTCTGGAAACACCATATATTTT.

The chain couples TRBV10-3 to TRBJ1-1; TRBD1 might be the D (5 bases). Looked up from germline, CDR1 is ENHRY and CDR2 is SYGVKD. V was trimmed by 0 bases and J by 4 bases, leaving 15 bases between them. The CDR3 sequence is 16 residues long. CDR3 in amino acids: CAISESEGLRGTEAFF. In DNA form, the CDR3 reads TGTGCCATCAGTGAGTCGGAGGGCCTGAGGGGCACTGAAGCTTTCTTT.

A single count supports this clone. The rearrangement links TRBV7-9 to TRBJ2-5; D gene unclear. V was cut by 5 bases and J by 5 bases, with 9 bases left in between. This CDR3 contains 12 residues. Per the germline V gene, CDR1 is SEHNR and CDR2 is FQNEAQ (reference sequence). The CDR3: CASSPDTETQYF. CDR3 sequence (DNA): TGTGCCAGCAGCCCAGATACGGAGACCCAGTACTTC.

The gene calls are TRBV19 and TRBJ2-6; TRBD1 is a possible D gene (6 bases). The CDR3 runs 17 residues. Trimming took 4 bases from V and 4 from J, leaving 17 bases between them. The germline CDR1 and CDR2 sequences are LNHDA and SQIVND (reference sequence). The CDR3 here is CASSKLVGGTGANVLTF. In DNA form, the CDR3 reads TGTGCCAGTAGTAAGCTGGTAGGGGGTACCGGGGCCAACGTCCTGACTTTC.

The chain is built from TRBV5-1 and TRBJ1-2, with TRBD1 identical over 9 bases. V gave up 0 bases and J gave up 6 bases; unmatched junction bases: 9. The CDR3 contains 16 residues. CDR1 SGHRS and CDR2 YFSETQ come from the germline V gene. The CDR3, as DNA: TGCGCCAGCAGCTTGGCCGAGACAGGGGGGTCCGATGGCTACACCTTC. This codes for CASSLAETGGSDGYTF.

The chain is built from TRBV5-1 and TRBJ2-5; 14 positions match TRBD2. Germline CDR1 is SGHRS and CDR2 is YFSETQ. V trimming: 4 bases; J trimming: 4 bases; junction bases outside the gene matches: 6. CDR3 length: 16 amino acids. CDR3 loop: CASSTGTSGGGETQYF. CDR3 in DNA: TGCGCCAGCAGCACTGGGACTAGCGGGGGAGGAGAGACCCAGTACTTC.

With respect to this clone: The junction departs from germline at one end; a sequencing error may be responsible. The V and J genes are TRBV30 and TRBJ1-2; possibly TRBD1 for D (6 bases). Per germline, CDR1 GTSNPN and CDR2 SVGIG (reference sequence). The CDR3 is 11 residues long. CDR3 in DNA: TGTGCCTGGAGCCCGAGGGACACCCAGGCCTTC. Translated, it gives CAWSPRDTQAF.

The chain couples TRBV7-2 to TRBJ2-5; possible D gene TRBD1, 6 bases. The assigned J gene may be wrong: the sequence end matches TRBJ2-7 better. Germline assignment: CDR1 SGHTA and CDR2 FQGNSA. This CDR3 contains 15 residues. CDR3 residues: CASSTDPGDSYEQYF. Written as DNA, the CDR3 is TGTGCCAGCAGCACCGACCCAGGGGACTCCTACGAGCAGTACTTC.

This clone was seen once. J is TRBJ1-2 and V is TRBV6-6; maybe TRBD1 (5 bases). Trimming removed 5 bases from V and 2 bases from J, with 12 bases in between. The germline V gene encodes CDR1 MNHNY and CDR2 SVGAGI (reference sequence). The CDR3 contains 14 residues. CDR3 sequence (DNA): TGTGCCAGCAGTACCGGCCAGGGCAACTATGGCTACACCTTC. Its translation: CASSTGQGNYGYTF.

This chain links TRBV4-2 with TRBJ1-2; D is unclear. From germline, CDR1 is LGHNA and CDR2 YNFKEQ. The length of the CDR3 is 15 residues. V shed 0 bases and J shed 4 bases, with 12 bases lying between them. This CDR3 is CASSQDAAEGYGYTF. The CDR3, as DNA: TGTGCCAGCAGCCAAGACGCAGCGGAGGGCTATGGCTACACCTTC.

This clone was seen just once. This rearrangement joins TRBV13 to TRBJ2-3; 8 bases match TRBD2. The germline V gene encodes CDR1 PRHDT and CDR2 FYEKMQ (reference sequence). This CDR3 has 16 amino acids. With V trimmed by 0 bases and J by 1 base, 3 bases remained unmatched. The CDR3 DNA reads TGTGCCAGCAGCTTAGGGCTAGCGGGCCGCACAGATACGCAGTATTTT. It translates to CASSLGLAGRTDTQYF.

The chain has TRBV19 and TRBJ1-5; the D is unclear. CDR1 and CDR2 from the germline V gene are LNHDA and SQIVND (reference sequence). V was pared by 2 bases and J by 4 bases, with 6 bases between. The CDR3 spans 13 residues. In DNA form, the CDR3 reads TGTGCCAGTAGTATAAGCGGGAATCAGCCCCAGCATTTT. Amino acids: CASSISGNQPQHF.

The chain carries TRBV19 and TRBJ2-5; D is perhaps TRBD2 (7 bases). The CDR3 is made up of 15 amino acids. Germline V gene lookup returns CDR1 LNHDA and CDR2 SQIVND (reference sequence). The ends were cut back, 8 bases at V and 4 bases at J, with 20 bases in the middle. The CDR3, as DNA: TGTGCCAGTGGGGACGGGGGGCAAGGAGGAGAGACCCAGTACTTC. This sequence encodes CASGDGGQGGETQYF.